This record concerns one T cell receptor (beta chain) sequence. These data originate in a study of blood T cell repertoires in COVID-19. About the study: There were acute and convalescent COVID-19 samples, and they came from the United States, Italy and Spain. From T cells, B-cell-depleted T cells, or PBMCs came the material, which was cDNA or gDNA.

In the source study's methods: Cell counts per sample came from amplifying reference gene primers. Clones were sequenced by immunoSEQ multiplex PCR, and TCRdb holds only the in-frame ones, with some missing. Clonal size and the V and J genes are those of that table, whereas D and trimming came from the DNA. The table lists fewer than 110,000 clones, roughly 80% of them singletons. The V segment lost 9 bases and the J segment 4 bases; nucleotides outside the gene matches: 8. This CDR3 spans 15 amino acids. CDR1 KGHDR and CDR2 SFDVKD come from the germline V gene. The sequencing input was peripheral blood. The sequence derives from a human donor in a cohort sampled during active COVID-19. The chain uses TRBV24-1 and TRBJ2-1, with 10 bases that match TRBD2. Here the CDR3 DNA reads TGTGCCACCCGAACCGGGACTAGCGCTTACAATGAGCAGTTCTTC. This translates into CATRTGTSAYNEQFF.